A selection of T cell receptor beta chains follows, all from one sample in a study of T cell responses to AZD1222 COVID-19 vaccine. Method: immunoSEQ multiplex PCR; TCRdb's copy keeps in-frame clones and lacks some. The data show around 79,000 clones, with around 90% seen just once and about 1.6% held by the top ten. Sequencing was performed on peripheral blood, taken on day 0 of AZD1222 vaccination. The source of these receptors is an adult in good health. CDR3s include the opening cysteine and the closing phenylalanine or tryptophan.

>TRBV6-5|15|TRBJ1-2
CASRTGGSGGYGYTF
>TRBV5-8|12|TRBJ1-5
CASSHYNQPQHF
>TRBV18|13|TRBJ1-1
CASSPTPPGGAFF
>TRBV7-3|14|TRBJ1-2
CASSPGGASYGYTF
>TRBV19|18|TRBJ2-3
CASSPRLLAGGGTDTQYF
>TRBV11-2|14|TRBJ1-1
CASSSRGQGHEAFF
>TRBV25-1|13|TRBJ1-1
CASNTDMNTEAFF
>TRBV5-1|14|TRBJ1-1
CASSKDRGIAEAFF
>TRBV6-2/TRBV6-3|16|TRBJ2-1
CASSYPLAGMGNEQFF
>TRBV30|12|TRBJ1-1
CAWSSDRSEAFF
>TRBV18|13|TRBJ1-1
CASSGDRNTEAFF
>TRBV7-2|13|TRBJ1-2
CASSLAVNYGYTF
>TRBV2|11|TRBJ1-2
CASGTDYGYTF
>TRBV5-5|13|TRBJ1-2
CASSFGDNYGYTF
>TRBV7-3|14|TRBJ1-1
CASTPGQANTEAFF
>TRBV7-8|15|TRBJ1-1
CASSTGTGLNTEAFF
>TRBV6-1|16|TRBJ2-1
CASSEAYGNTYNEQFF
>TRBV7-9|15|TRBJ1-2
CASSTRQGANYGYTF
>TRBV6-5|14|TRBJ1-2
CASSNSNHNYGYTF
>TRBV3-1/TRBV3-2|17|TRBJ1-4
CASSPTGQGTTNEKLFF
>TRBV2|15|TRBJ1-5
CASTTGGQGNQPQHF
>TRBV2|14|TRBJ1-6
CASSPTSVLSPLHF
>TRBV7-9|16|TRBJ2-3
CASSLGDRGHADTQYF
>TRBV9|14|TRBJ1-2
CASSVGDSFYGYTF
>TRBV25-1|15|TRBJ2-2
CASTPDRGGGGELFF
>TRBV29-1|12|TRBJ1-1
CSVKSVNTEAFF
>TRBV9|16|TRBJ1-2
CASGPQGIASLGGYTF
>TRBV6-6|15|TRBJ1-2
CASSYLPQGNYGYTF
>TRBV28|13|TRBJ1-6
CASRALRNSPLHF
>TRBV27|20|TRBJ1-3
CASSSERSNLPVSAGNTIYF
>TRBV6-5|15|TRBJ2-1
CASSPGAGGNNEQFF
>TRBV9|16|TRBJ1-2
CASSTISLTGSYGYTF
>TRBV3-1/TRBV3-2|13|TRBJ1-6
CASSQGVRSPLHF
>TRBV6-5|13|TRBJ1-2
CASLGQGANGYTF
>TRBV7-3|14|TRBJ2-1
CASSLTPTKNEQFF
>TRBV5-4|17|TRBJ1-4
CASSLARDRGVSEKLFF
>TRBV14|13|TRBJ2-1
CASSQALGNEQFF
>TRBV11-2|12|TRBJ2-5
CASSSLGETQYF
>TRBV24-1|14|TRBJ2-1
CATSASSSYNEQFF
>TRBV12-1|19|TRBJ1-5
CASSPLRRGTLCSNQPQHF
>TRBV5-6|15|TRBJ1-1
CASSSERERATEAFF
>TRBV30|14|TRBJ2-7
CAWTLRGYPYEQYF
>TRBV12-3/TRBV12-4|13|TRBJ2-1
CASSFDSGAMAFF
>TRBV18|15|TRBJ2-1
CASSPPGTSGGEQFF
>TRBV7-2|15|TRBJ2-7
CASSSTSGTLYEQYF
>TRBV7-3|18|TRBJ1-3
CASSLTSGGSSSGNTIYF
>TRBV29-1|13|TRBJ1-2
CSVVAGVDYGYTF